Presented here are 22 T cell receptor beta chains from one specimen sequenced in a study of blood T cell repertoires in COVID-19. TCRdb's copy holds only in-frame clones and misses some; the assay was immunoSEQ multiplex PCR. The table has about 310,000 clones, approximately 83% seen once. The material sequenced was PBMCs or T cells enriched from blood (not recorded which). All receptors come from a man aged 25 to 45 who had recovered from COVID-19.

This rearrangement joins TRBV7-2 to TRBJ1-4; D is unclear. From germline, CDR1 is SGHTA and CDR2 FQGNSA. Trimming took off 1 base at V and 9 bases at J, with 12 bases between the two ends. This CDR3 contains 14 residues. CDR3 coding DNA: TGTGCCAGCAGCTTAGGATTGGACTTCCAAAAACTGTTTTTT. Its translation is CASSLGLDFQKLFF.

The V and J genes are TRBV30 and TRBJ1-2; 8 nucleotides match TRBD1. This CDR3 is 14 amino acids long. Germline V lookup: CDR1 GTSNPN, CDR2 SVGIG (reference sequence). V was pared by 0 bases and J by 3 bases, with 3 bases of the junction left unmatched. CDR3 bases: TGTGCCTGGAGTGTAGGGACAGGCCACTATGGCTACACCTTC. It translates to CAWSVGTGHYGYTF.

This chain links TRBV4-2 with TRBJ2-3, with TRBD2 matching over 7 bases. From germline, CDR1 is LGHNA and CDR2 YNFKEQ. The V gene end was trimmed by 1 base and the J gene end by 2 bases; junction bases not matched to a gene: 15. The CDR3 is 19 amino acids. The DNA of the CDR3 is TGTGCCAGCAGCCAAGTCGGGCTCATATCGGGAGGAATCACAGATACGCAGTATTTT. This sequence encodes CASSQVGLISGGITDTQYF.

V and J are TRBV6-5 and TRBJ1-2, with unresolved D. The CDR3 is made up of 14 amino acids. Germline CDR1 MNHEY, CDR2 SVGAGI. V lost 7 bases and J lost 4, with 16 bases in between. The CDR3: CASKESGIAYGYTF. The DNA for the CDR3 is TGTGCCAGCAAAGAATCGGGGATTGCCTATGGCTACACCTTC.

This chain uses TRBV5-8 with TRBJ1-3; D unresolved. The CDR3 extends over 15 amino acids. Looked up from germline, CDR1 is SGHTS and CDR2 is YDEGEE. V lost 0 bases, J lost 0 bases, and 7 bases lay in between. The CDR3 bases are TGTGCCAGCAGCTTGGTTCTTTTCTCTGGAAACACCATATATTTT. Residues: CASSLVLFSGNTIYF.

The J gene is TRBJ2-2, the V gene TRBV19; a possible D gene is TRBD1 (6 bases). Per germline, CDR1 LNHDA and CDR2 SQIVND (reference sequence). This CDR3 comprises 15 residues. Trimming left V 5 bases short and J 1 base short, with 11 bases between. The CDR3 loop reads CASSSQGWNTGELFF. In nucleotides, the CDR3 is TGTGCCAGTAGTTCACAGGGATGGAACACCGGGGAGCTGTTTTTT.

This chain links TRBV19 with TRBJ1-2; 10 bases map to TRBD1. Germline CDR1 and CDR2: LNHDA and SQIVND (reference sequence). This CDR3 spans 16 amino acids. Trimming at V came to 5 bases and at J to 5 bases, leaving 11 bases not matched to a gene. The CDR3 DNA follows: TGTGCCAGTAGTCGGTCCGGGACAGGGGATCGATATGGCTACACCTTC. It specifies CASSRSGTGDRYGYTF.

The table lists this clone with a few counts. The rearrangement joins TRBV4-2 to TRBJ1-1; 9 bases are shared with TRBD1. Trimming cost V 1 base and J 4 bases; bases outside gene matches: 10. Looked up from germline, CDR1 is LGHNA and CDR2 is YNFKEQ. The CDR3 length is 17 residues. The CDR3 loop is CASSQVPGQGSGTEAFF. CDR3 sequence (DNA): TGTGCCAGCAGCCAAGTCCCGGGACAGGGATCGGGCACTGAAGCTTTCTTT.

This chain connects TRBV7-6 to TRBJ2-3, with 12 bases matching TRBD2. Per the germline V gene, CDR1 is SGHVS and CDR2 is FNYEAQ. The length of the CDR3 is 17 residues. J gave up 4 bases and V 6 bases, and 11 bases lay outside the gene matches. This CDR3 reads CASSLGASGGASDTQYF. DNA of the CDR3: TGTGCCAGCAGTCTAGGAGCTAGCGGGGGGGCCTCAGATACGCAGTATTTT.

The rearrangement uses TRBV5-1 and TRBJ1-2, with 9 bases matching TRBD1. V gave up 3 bases and J gave up 6 bases; unmatched junction bases: 9. This CDR3 is built from 15 residues. Germline-derived CDR1 and CDR2 are SGHRS and YFSETQ. The CDR3 bases are TGCGCCAGCAGCTACGGACAGGGGAGGATGGATGGCTACACCTTC. Translating it yields CASSYGQGRMDGYTF.

The chain recombines TRBV29-1 with TRBJ1-2, with TRBD1 matching 11 bases. Trimming at V came to 5 bases and at J to 5 bases, leaving 4 bases not matched to a gene. CDR1 SQVTM and CDR2 ANQGSEA come from the germline V gene. The CDR3 is 13 residues long. The CDR3 DNA follows: TGCAGCGTTCGGGACAGGGGGGGATATGGCTACACCTTC. Protein product: CSVRDRGGYGYTF.

V and J are TRBV6-1 and TRBJ2-3; D gene uncertain. Germline CDR1 and CDR2: MNHNS and SASEGT. The CDR3 loop spans 15 amino acids. The V and J ends lost 2 bases and 2 bases respectively, with 11 bases between them. The CDR3, as DNA: TGTGCCAGCAGTGAAACAGCAACCCTCACAGATACGCAGTATTTT. Protein: CASSETATLTDTQYF.

V usage is TRBV27 and J usage is TRBJ2-7, with TRBD2 matching 9 bases. The CDR3 is 15 residues long. Germline V gene data show CDR1 as MNHEY and CDR2 as SMNVEV (reference sequence). The junction had 7 bases not matched to a gene; V was cut back by 4 bases and J by 3 bases. The CDR3 DNA follows: TGTGCCAGCAGTTCCCTGGGACTAGCTATCTACGAGCAGTACTTC. This translates into CASSSLGLAIYEQYF.

This chain joins TRBV9 and TRBJ2-5, with unresolved D. The CDR3 totals 13 residues. V was pared by 0 bases and J by 1 base, with 4 bases between. CDR1 and CDR2 (germline): SGDLS, YYNGEE. In DNA form, the CDR3 reads TGTGCCAGCAGCGTAGATCTCCAAGAGACCCAGTACTTC. This gives the protein CASSVDLQETQYF.

The sample holds one count of this clone. This chain uses TRBV5-1 with TRBJ1-5, with a tentative D call TRBD1 (6 bases). The V gene's germline CDR1 is SGHRS and CDR2 YFSETQ. The length of the CDR3 is 11 residues. The ends were cut back, 10 bases at V and 6 bases at J, with 11 bases in the middle. CDR3 protein: CARGGAQPQHF. The CDR3 nucleotides are TGCGCCCGGGGGGGGGCTCAGCCCCAGCATTTT.

This clone occurred a few times. The CDR3 DNA is TGTGCCAGCAGCCCAGGGGAGGGCAGTCGGAACACTGAAGCTTTCTTT. Its protein is CASSPGEGSRNTEAFF. The chain links TRBV11-2 to TRBJ1-1; D perhaps matches TRBD1 (6 bases). Trimming removed 5 bases at V and 1 base at J, with 17 bases between. CDR3 size: 16 residues. CDR1 SGHAT and CDR2 FQNNGV come from the germline V gene.

The chain couples TRBV7-2 to TRBJ2-5, with TRBD1 as a possible D gene (6 bases). CDR1 is SGHTA, CDR2 FQGNSA, per germline. V was shortened by 3 bases and J by 1 base, with 9 bases between the two germline ends. This CDR3 has 14 amino acids. The CDR3 nucleotides are TGTGCCAGCAGCTTCCGACAGGTCCAAGAGACCCAGTACTTC. It translates to CASSFRQVQETQYF. The whole variable domain, remainder taken from reference TRBV7-2 and TRBJ2-5, is GAGVSQSPSNKVTEKGKDVELRCDPISGHTALYWYRQSLGQGLEFLIYFQGNSAPDKSGLPSDRFSAERTGGSVSTLTIQRTQQEDSAVYLCASSFRQVQETQYFGPGTRLLVL.

This clone showed up just once. The genes are TRBV6-5 and TRBJ1-1, with 11 bases lining up with TRBD1. J lost 1 base, V lost 7 bases, and 5 bases had no gene match. This CDR3 spans 15 amino acids. CDR1 MNHEY and CDR2 SVGAGI come from the germline V gene. The CDR3 reads CASTWTGGGNTEAFF. CDR3 in DNA: TGTGCCAGCACGTGGACAGGGGGCGGGAACACTGAAGCTTTCTTT.

This clone was seen only once. The chain uses TRBV10-3 and TRBJ1-2; 11 bases match TRBD1. Germline V gives CDR1 ENHRY, CDR2 SYGVKD. CDR3 length equals 15 residues. The V gene end was trimmed by 4 bases and the J gene end by 4 bases; junction bases not matched to a gene: 5. The CDR3 loop reads CAISVVDRGPYGYTF. In nucleotides, the CDR3 is TGTGCCATCAGTGTAGTGGACAGGGGGCCCTATGGCTACACCTTC.

The rearrangement uses TRBV5-1 and TRBJ2-1; tentative D call: TRBD2 (6 bases). The germline V gene encodes CDR1 SGHRS and CDR2 YFSETQ. The length of the CDR3 is 14 residues. Trimming pared 4 bases from V and 1 base from J, leaving 9 bases between. This CDR3 is CASSGGLSYNEQFF. The CDR3 DNA reads TGCGCCAGCAGCGGGGGACTTTCCTACAATGAGCAGTTCTTC.

Of note for this clone: One end of the junction fails to match germline, which may point to a read error. The chain has TRBV7-7 and TRBJ1-3; tentatively, D is TRBD1 (5 bases). There are 13 residues in the CDR3. CDR1 is SSHAT, CDR2 FNYEAQ, per germline (reference sequence). CDR3 DNA: TGTGCTAGCAGCTCAGGGTTAGGAAACACCATATATTTT. It translates to CASSSGLGNTIYF.

The V and J genes are TRBV4-3 and TRBJ2-7, with TRBD2 matching 14 bases. Germline trimming cut 3 bases from V and 3 bases from J; bases unmatched to any gene: 4. Germline V gene lookup returns CDR1 LGHNA and CDR2 YSLEER. There are 16 residues in the CDR3. CDR3 nucleotides: TGCGCCAGCAGCCAGGGGACTAGCGGGGGAAACTACGAGCAGTACTTC. Its protein product is CASSQGTSGGNYEQYF.